The next 7 T cell receptor beta chains were all read from a single sample in a study of T-cell memory formation after mild COVID-19. TCRdb re-called the 5' RACE reads through MiXCR, storing one row per CDR3 protein. The sample shows 180,000 or so distinct CDR3 sequences, about 9.9% of them seen only once. The sample was PBMCs or a T cell subset sorted from them (not recorded which). The receptors derive from a man aged 18 to 30 who had mild COVID-19 (a few samples of this study predate the infection). Cell type and time point are not known.

The J gene is TRBJ1-2, the V gene TRBV28; weak D call: TRBD1 (6 bases). The CDR3 has 13 residues. V was trimmed by 4 bases and J by 8 bases, leaving 14 bases between them. Germline V gives CDR1 MDHEN, CDR2 SYDVKM. The DNA for the CDR3 is TGTGCCAGCAGTTGGGTTTCCGGGGGCGGCTACACCTTC. It specifies CASSWVSGGGYTF.

This sequence joins TRBV7-2 and TRBJ2-2; 9 bases map to TRBD1. J gave up 6 bases and V 5 bases, and 7 bases lay outside the gene matches. Germline lookup yields CDR1 SGHTA and CDR2 FQGNSA. The CDR3 contains 15 residues. The CDR3 loop reads CASSNRDRVSGELFF. In DNA, the CDR3 is TGTGCCAGCAGCAACCGGGACAGGGTATCCGGGGAGCTGTTTTTT.

This clonotype was seen a handful of times. This rearrangement joins TRBV5-6 to TRBJ1-2, with a weak D call TRBD1 (5 bases). CDR1 is SGHDT and CDR2 is YYEEEE in the germline V gene. The V end lost 1 base, the J end lost 2 bases, and 12 bases lay between the germline ends. This CDR3 comprises 15 residues. The CDR3 is CASSLIGTDNYGYTF. The CDR3 bases are TGTGCCAGCAGCTTGATTGGGACGGACAACTATGGCTACACCTTC.

A few counts support this clonotype. The chain combines TRBV28 with TRBJ2-7, with 7 bases fitting TRBD1. The CDR3 loop spans 12 amino acids. Germline V gives CDR1 MDHEN, CDR2 SYDVKM. With V trimmed by 3 bases and J by 6 bases, 2 bases remained unmatched. DNA for the CDR3: TGTGCCAGCAGTTTTCCAGGGGGCGAGCAGTACGTC. Its translation: CASSFPGGEQYV.

This clonotype was recorded a few times. The chain carries TRBV5-6 and TRBJ1-1; 11 bases line up with TRBD1. The CDR3 is 16 amino acids. V was clipped by 2 bases and J by 0 bases; unmatched bases: 3. Looked up from germline, CDR1 is SGHDT and CDR2 is YYEEEE. The CDR3 reads CASSLPGQGVNTEAFF. DNA of the CDR3: TGTGCCAGCAGCTTACCGGGACAGGGGGTGAACACTGAAGCTTTCTTT. Using reference TRBV5-6 and TRBJ1-1 for the parts outside the CDR3, the full variable domain is DAGVTQSPTHLIKTRGQQVTLRCSPKSGHDTVSWYQQALGQGPQFIFQYYEEEERQRGNFPDRFSGHQFPNYSSELNVNALLLGDSALYLCASSLPGQGVNTEAFFGQGTRLTVV.

This clonotype was picked up a small number of times. The rearrangement joins TRBV12-3 or TRBV12-4 to TRBJ1-1; 7 bases agree with TRBD1. Unmatched junction bases numbered 7, after V lost 3 bases and J lost 9 bases. The length of the CDR3 is 13 residues. In nucleotides, the CDR3 is TGTGCCAGCAGTTTTCAGGGGGGTTTTAAAGCTTTCTTT. This encodes CASSFQGGFKAFF.

At least ten counts were recorded for this clonotype. The J gene is TRBJ1-1, the V gene TRBV12-3 or TRBV12-4; D remains unclear. This CDR3 is built from 14 residues. V dropped 4 bases and J dropped 3 bases, with 12 bases sitting between them. CDR3 DNA sequence: TGTGCCAGCAGTTGGGCCAGAGACCACACTGAAGCTTTCTTT. It codes for CASSWARDHTEAFF.